This T cell receptor beta chain was captured in a study of CD8+CD57+ T cells in acquired aplastic anemia. Study background: Sorted CD4+ and CD8+ cells gave a mean 3.2 ug DNA, range 0.2 to 27.4 ug.

Trimming took off 0 bases at V and 6 bases at J, with 5 bases between the two ends. The CDR3 contains 12 residues. Germline CDR1 reads SGHDN; CDR2 reads FVKESK. This clonotype was counted many times. CDR3 and TCR beta VDJ profiling relied on genomic DNA as the template. Each CDR3 protein gets one entry after TCRdb re-called the reads with MiXCR. Of fewer than 250,000 distinct CDR3 sequences in the sample, around half were seen once. All patients picked for sequencing had shown, by flow cytometry, an expansion of CD8+CD57+ cells. This receptor was taken from a human donor with aplastic anemia. Input material: sorted CD4+, CD8+, or CD8+CD57+ T cells (not recorded which) from PBMCs. This chain joins TRBV14 and TRBJ1-1; D is unclear. Here the CDR3 DNA reads TGTGCCAGCAGCCAAGAGAGTTCTGAAGCTTTCTTT. It encodes CASSQESSEAFF.